Sequencing of this T cell receptor beta chain was carried out in a study of OX40 agonist ivuxolimab in advanced cancers. In the study overall: An anti-OX40 (CD134) antibody with agonistic activity, ivuxolimab, was administered to patients. Participants averaged approximately 65 years of age (range roughly 23 to 90) and were 82.7% male.

Profiled with immunoSEQ multiplex PCR; TCRdb holds only in-frame clones, not every one. In the table there are 15,000 to 25,000 clones, roughly nine tenths of which are singletons. The sample here was CD4+ or CD8+ T cells sorted from blood, taken in a trial of the OX40 agonist ivuxolimab. The receptor was isolated from an adult with an advanced solid tumor such as melanoma, head and neck, liver or kidney cancer.

The CDR3 is CASSDGSTDTQYF. The DNA of the CDR3 is TGTGCCAGCAGTGACGGGAGCACAGATACGCAGTATTTT. This chain connects TRBV6-4 to TRBJ2-3; no reliable D call. This CDR3 contains 13 residues. V shed 2 bases and J shed 0 bases, with 3 bases lying between them. Germline CDR1 reads MRHNA; CDR2 reads SNTAGT.